Each of the 21 T cell receptor beta chains below was sequenced from the same sample in a study of post-analysis software for immune sequencing data. General study findings and limits: About five TRBV segments appeared more often in patients than in controls, and TRBV5-6, TRBV5-1 and TRBV20-1 were among these.

The antigens for these receptors are not known. Unique molecular identifiers featured in each of the TCR beta cDNA libraries. MiXCR was run by TCRdb on the PCR reads, yielding one entry per CDR3 protein. The sample has 150,000 to 200,000 distinct CDR3 sequences, around 28% seen once. The sample taken for sequencing was blood. The receptors were gathered from a girl aged 5-17 years with multiple sclerosis.

This chain joins TRBV20-1 and TRBJ1-4, with 7 bases that match TRBD1. The germline V gene has CDR1 DFQATT and CDR2 SNEGSKA (reference sequence). Trimming removed 5 bases from V and 0 bases from J; junction bases left unmatched: 3. The CDR3 extends over 14 amino acids. This CDR3 reads CSAPGGATNEKLFF. DNA of the CDR3: TGCAGTGCTCCAGGGGGGGCAACTAATGAAAAACTGTTTTTT.

This rearrangement joins TRBV7-9 to TRBJ2-6; the match to TRBD2 covers 9 bases. The CDR3 is 18 amino acids. Germline CDR1 is SEHNR and CDR2 is FQNEAQ (reference sequence). Losses at the gene ends were 3 bases for V and 2 bases for J; bases not matched to a gene: 8. The CDR3 sequence is CASSFSGRISPGANVLTF. CDR3 bases: TGTGCCAGCAGCTTTAGCGGGAGAATTAGTCCTGGGGCCAACGTCCTGACTTTC.

This clonotype has a handful of counts. The genes are TRBV5-1 and TRBJ2-2, with a possible D match to TRBD1 (5 bases). The CDR3 is made up of 14 amino acids. V shed 5 bases and J shed 6 bases, with 14 bases lying between them. Germline values: CDR1 SGHRS, CDR2 YFSETQ. CDR3 loop: CASSQSQVPGELFF. The CDR3 region has the DNA TGCGCCAGCAGTCAATCACAGGTTCCCGGGGAGCTGTTTTTT.

The chain recombines TRBV5-1 with TRBJ2-1; the D is unclear. The CDR3 contains 16 residues. Trimming pared 4 bases from V and 4 bases from J, leaving 18 bases between. Per the germline V gene, CDR1 is SGHRS and CDR2 is YFSETQ. CDR3 amino acids: CASSHLDGSTYNEQFF. In nucleotides, the CDR3 is TGCGCCAGCAGCCACCTAGATGGGTCTACTTACAATGAGCAGTTCTTC. Filled out from reference TRBV5-1 and TRBJ2-1, the complete variable domain reads KAGVTQTPRYLIKTRGQQVTLSCSPISGHRSVSWYQQTPGQGLQFLFEYFSETQRNKGNFPGRFSGRQFSNSRSEMNVSTLELGDSALYLCASSHLDGSTYNEQFFGPGTRLTVL.

The CDR3 coding sequence is TGTGCCAGCAGCCAAGTACCACCAGCGGGAGGCGCTGAGCAGTTCTTC. The encoded protein is CASSQVPPAGGAEQFF. The chain recombines TRBV3-1 with TRBJ2-1; 9 nucleotides align to TRBD2. This CDR3 is 16 amino acids long. Germline CDR1 LGHDT, CDR2 YNNKEL (reference sequence). V gave up 1 base and J gave up 9 bases; unmatched junction bases: 10.

The sample holds one count of this clonotype. Given a much more abundant clone one base away, this may be a read error. The V gene is TRBV6-5, the J gene TRBJ2-3; possible D gene TRBD1, 5 bases. CDR3 length: 12 residues. Germline V gives CDR1 MNHEY, CDR2 SVGAGI. The CDR3 region is CVSSNRGDTQYF. The CDR3 region has the DNA TGTGTCAGCAGCAATAGGGGAGATACGCAGTATTTT.

This clonotype has only a few counts. Since a much larger clone is just one base distant, this may be a read error. This chain connects TRBV6-5 to TRBJ2-7; 7 nucleotides align to TRBD2. Germline V CDR1 and CDR2: MNHEY, SVGAGI. V dropped 5 bases and J dropped 3; count of bases not matched to a gene: 10. The CDR3 has 15 amino acids. The CDR3 protein is CASSPETSLCYEQYF. CDR3 coding DNA: TGTGCCAGCAGTCCCGAGACTAGCCTTTGCTACGAGCAGTACTTC.

The chain combines TRBV24-1 with TRBJ2-5; possibly TRBD2 for D (5 bases). Trimming stripped 3 bases from V and 11 bases from J, with 12 bases between. Germline CDR1 KGHDR, CDR2 SFDVKD. The CDR3 is 12 residues long. CDR3 DNA: TGTGCCACCAGTGATAACCGGGATGAGCAGTACTTC. Its translation: CATSDNRDEQYF.

CDR3 nucleotides: TGCGCCAGCAGCTTGTGGGACAGTAACGCTGAAGCTTTCTTT. This codes for CASSLWDSNAEAFF. The rearrangement links TRBV5-1 to TRBJ1-1; 7 bases fit TRBD1. V was clipped by 1 base and J by 6 bases; unmatched bases: 6. CDR3 size: 14 residues. The germline CDR1 and CDR2 sequences are SGHRS and YFSETQ.

This clonotype appeared many times. The chain carries TRBV5-1 and TRBJ2-5; 11 bases agree with TRBD2. This CDR3 has 17 residues. Germline CDR1 and CDR2: SGHRS and YFSETQ. Trimming cost V 2 bases and J 9 bases; bases outside gene matches: 15. The CDR3 bases are TGCGCCAGCAGCTTCATTTCAAGGCTAGCGGGAGGTTCGCCCCAGTACTTC. Protein: CASSFISRLAGGSPQYF.

This clonotype occurred a few times. The chain has TRBV12-3 or TRBV12-4 and TRBJ2-7, with D possibly being TRBD1 or TRBD2 (6 bases each). Trimming left V 6 bases short and J 5 bases short, with 11 bases between. The CDR3 spans 12 residues. This chain's CDR3 is CASSLRGDEQYF. CDR3 nucleotides: TGTGCCAGCAGCCTTAGGGGGGACGAGCAGTACTTC.

This clonotype was counted many times. The chain is built from TRBV5-1 and TRBJ2-1; D is ambiguous. CDR3 length equals 14 residues. The germline V and J ends were trimmed by 2 bases and 4 bases, with 10 bases remaining between them. The germline V gene has CDR1 SGHRS and CDR2 YFSETQ. The CDR3: CASSLSGVYNEQFF. DNA of the CDR3: TGCGCCAGCAGCTTATCAGGTGTTTACAATGAGCAGTTCTTC.

CDR3 residues: CASSIPLAGAVFDEQYF. The CDR3 DNA reads as TGTGCCAGTAGTATTCCCCTAGCGGGAGCGGTATTCGATGAGCAGTACTTC. V usage is TRBV19 and J usage is TRBJ2-7; TRBD2 matches at 10 bases. Germline values: CDR1 LNHDA, CDR2 SQIVND (reference sequence). After removal of 3 bases from V and 7 bases from J, the junction contained 15 bases not matched to a gene. The CDR3 has 17 residues.

This rearrangement joins TRBV5-1 to TRBJ2-3; D is perhaps TRBD2 (5 bases). Germline V gene data show CDR1 as SGHRS and CDR2 as YFSETQ. Deletions cut 4 bases from V and 6 bases from J, with 15 bases between. This CDR3 is 14 amino acids long. The CDR3 spells CASSLWTLPDTQYF. CDR3 DNA: TGCGCCAGCAGCCTTTGGACTCTACCGGATACGCAGTATTTT.

The chain joins TRBV5-1 to TRBJ2-1; D is unclear. Germline-derived CDR1 and CDR2 are SGHRS and YFSETQ. CDR3 length equals 14 residues. With 2 bases removed from V and 3 bases from J, the gap between germline ends came to 9 bases. CDR3 sequence (DNA): TGCGCCAGCAGCTTCCGGGCCCTCTACAATGAGCAGTTCTTC. Its protein is CASSFRALYNEQFF.

The chain has TRBV4-2 and TRBJ1-1, with D uncertain. The germline V gene has CDR1 LGHNA and CDR2 YNFKEQ. V was pared by 3 bases and J by 1 base, with 6 bases between. CDR3 length equals 13 residues. The CDR3 is CASSHPGNTEAFF. CDR3 in DNA: TGTGCCAGCAGCCACCCGGGGAACACTGAAGCTTTCTTT.

This clonotype was observed a few times. The chain is built from TRBV20-1 and TRBJ2-3; 7 nucleotides agree with TRBD2. This CDR3 is built from 17 residues. Germline V gene sequence: CDR1 DFQATT, CDR2 SNEGSKA (reference sequence). With V trimmed by 0 bases and J by 0 bases, 9 bases remained unmatched. The CDR3 protein is CSARDLYLAESTDTQYF. Written as DNA, the CDR3 is TGCAGTGCTAGAGATTTATACCTAGCGGAGAGCACAGATACGCAGTATTTT.

This clonotype was detected ten times or more. J is TRBJ2-1 and V is TRBV15; 9 nucleotides match TRBD1. The germline V gene has CDR1 LNHNV and CDR2 YYDKDF (reference sequence). CDR3 size: 14 residues. The V gene end was trimmed by 1 base and the J gene end by 6 bases; junction bases not matched to a gene: 1. As DNA, the CDR3 is TGTGCCACCAGCAGAGGACAGGGGGGCAATGAGCAGTTCTTC. As protein: CATSRGQGGNEQFF. Full variable domain (outside the CDR3, taken from reference TRBV15 and TRBJ2-1): DAMVIQNPRYQVTQFGKPVTLSCSQTLNHNVMYWYQQKSSQAPKLLFHYYDKDFNNEADTPDNFQSRRPNTSFCFLDIRSPGLGDTAMYLCATSRGQGGNEQFFGPGTRLTVL.

The rearrangement links TRBV7-8 to TRBJ2-1; 12 bases are a match to TRBD2. With the DNA end fitting TRBJ2-7 better, the J assignment may be wrong. The CDR3 totals 16 residues. Germline loops: CDR1 SGHVS, CDR2 FQNEAQ. The CDR3 DNA follows: TGTGCCAGCGCTAAGACTAGCGGGAGCAACCACAATGAGCAGTACTTC. Its protein product is CASAKTSGSNHNEQYF.

The rearrangement uses TRBV3-1 and TRBJ1-4; unclear D gene. Trimming shortened V by 1 base and J by 8 bases, and 11 bases separated the two germline ends. The CDR3 runs 14 residues. The germline gives CDR1 LGHDT, CDR2 YNNKEL (reference sequence). CDR3 loop: CASSQGLHGEKLFF. The CDR3 DNA reads TGTGCCAGCAGCCAAGGTCTCCACGGAGAAAAACTGTTTTTT.

This clonotype was detected ten times or more. The gene calls are TRBV6-6 and TRBJ1-5, with D possibly being TRBD1 (5 bases). The CDR3 length is 16 residues. V gave up 4 bases and J gave up 2 bases, with 15 bases separating them. CDR1 is MNHNY and CDR2 is SVGAGI in the germline V gene (reference sequence). The DNA of the CDR3 is TGTGCCAGCAGTTCCAACCGGGACGGCGGCAATCAGCCCCAGCATTTT. It is translated as CASSSNRDGGNQPQHF.